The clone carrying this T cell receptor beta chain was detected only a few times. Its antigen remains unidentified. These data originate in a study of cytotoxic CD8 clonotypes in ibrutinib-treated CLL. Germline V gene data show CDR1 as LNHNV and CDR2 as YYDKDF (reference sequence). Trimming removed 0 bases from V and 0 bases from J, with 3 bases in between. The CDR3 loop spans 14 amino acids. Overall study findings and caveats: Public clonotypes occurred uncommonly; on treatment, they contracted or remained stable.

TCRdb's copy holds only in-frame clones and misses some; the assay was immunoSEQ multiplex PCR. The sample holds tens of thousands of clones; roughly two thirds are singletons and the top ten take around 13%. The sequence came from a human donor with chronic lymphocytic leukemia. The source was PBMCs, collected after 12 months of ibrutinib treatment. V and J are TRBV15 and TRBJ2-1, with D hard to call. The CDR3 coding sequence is TGTGCCACCAGCAGAGAGAGCTCCTACAATGAGCAGTTCTTC. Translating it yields CATSRESSYNEQFF. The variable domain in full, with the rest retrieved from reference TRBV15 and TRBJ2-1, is DAMVIQNPRYQVTQFGKPVTLSCSQTLNHNVMYWYQQKSSQAPKLLFHYYDKDFNNEADTPDNFQSRRPNTSFCFLDIRSPGLGDTAMYLCATSRESSYNEQFFGPGTRLTVL.